The 16 T cell receptor beta chains reported below all come from one sample, sequenced in a study of cytomegalovirus exposure and HLA in healthy donors. In the PCR, 60 Vbeta and 13 Jbeta primers were used. The table came from immunoSEQ multiplex PCR; TCRdb's copy has only in-frame clones and leaves some out. This table holds under 130,000 clones, approximately 70% found once. Sequencing was carried out using PBMCs. The origin of the receptors is a man in his thirties or forties in good health and CMV-seropositive.

The chain employs TRBV14 and TRBJ1-5; TRBD1 agrees at 9 bases. The CDR3 spans 14 residues. Germline CDR1 and CDR2: SGHDN and FVKESK. After removal of 4 bases from V and 4 bases from J, the junction contained 2 bases not matched to a gene. The CDR3 loop reads CASSLTGGNQPQHF. The CDR3 DNA reads TGTGCCAGCAGCCTGACAGGGGGGAATCAGCCCCAGCATTTT.

The V gene is TRBV6-5, the J gene TRBJ1-6; 8 positions match TRBD1. Per the germline V gene, CDR1 is MNHEY and CDR2 is SVGAGI. The CDR3 extends over 14 amino acids. With V trimmed by 5 bases and J by 7 bases, 4 bases remained unmatched. The CDR3: CASSATGVNSPLHF. The CDR3 DNA reads as TGTGCCAGCAGTGCGACAGGGGTAAATTCACCCCTCCACTTT.

The chain joins TRBV5-4 to TRBJ2-2, with TRBD2 matching over 11 bases. CDR1 and CDR2 from the germline V gene are SGHNT and YYREEE (reference sequence). The CDR3 spans 19 residues. Trimming at V came to 2 bases and at J to 5 bases, leaving 14 bases not matched to a gene. CDR3 residues: CASSFPTGGTSGGTGELFF. The CDR3, as DNA: TGTGCCAGCAGCTTCCCGACAGGGGGAACTAGCGGGGGAACCGGGGAGCTGTTTTTT.

V is TRBV5-1 and J is TRBJ2-1, with D maybe TRBD1 (5 bases). The CDR3 is made up of 15 amino acids. V was shortened by 0 bases and J by 9 bases, with 16 bases between the two germline ends. Germline assignment: CDR1 SGHRS and CDR2 YFSETQ. The CDR3 region is CASSLGQGTVIEQFF. For the CDR3, the DNA is TGCGCCAGCAGCTTGGGTCAGGGTACTGTCATTGAGCAGTTCTTC.

This chain joins TRBV29-1 and TRBJ1-2; 9 bases are shared with TRBD1. The V gene end was trimmed by 8 bases and the J gene end by 2 bases; junction bases not matched to a gene: 6. Germline V gene sequence: CDR1 SQVTM, CDR2 ANQGSEA. The CDR3 has 13 residues. CDR3 residues: CSTPGTGNYGYTF. The DNA for the CDR3 is TGCAGCACGCCCGGGACAGGGAACTATGGCTACACCTTC.

The chain recombines TRBV4-1 with TRBJ2-1; D is possibly TRBD2 (5 bases). CDR1 MGHRA and CDR2 YSYEKL come from the germline V gene. The V end lost 1 base, the J end lost 0 bases, and 10 bases lay between the germline ends. This CDR3 has 16 amino acids. The CDR3 coding sequence is TGCGCCAGCAGCCAAGTAGGAGGACTCTCCTACAATGAGCAGTTCTTC. Its protein is CASSQVGGLSYNEQFF.

The chain recombines TRBV5-4 with TRBJ2-5; possible D gene TRBD2, 6 bases. The CDR3 covers 15 residues. Germline CDR1 reads SGHNT; CDR2 reads YYREEE (reference sequence). V lost 0 bases, J lost 4 bases, and 13 bases lay in between. This CDR3 reads CASSLAPTRGETQYF. The CDR3 nucleotides are TGTGCCAGCAGCTTGGCCCCGACTAGGGGAGAGACCCAGTACTTC.

This rearrangement joins TRBV11-3 to TRBJ1-2; TRBD1 is a possible D gene (6 bases). Germline values: CDR1 SGHNT, CDR2 YENEEA. The V end was cut by 4 bases, the J end by 5 bases, with 11 bases between. This CDR3 spans 13 amino acids. The DNA of the CDR3 is TGTGCCAGCAGCTACCAACAGGGTTATGGCTACACCTTC. It specifies CASSYQQGYGYTF.

The chain links TRBV5-4 to TRBJ2-7; D gene uncertain. The V gene's germline CDR1 is SGHNT and CDR2 YYREEE (reference sequence). The CDR3 extends over 11 amino acids. The V and J ends lost 3 bases and 2 bases respectively, with 3 bases between them. The CDR3 here is CASSSTYEQYF. The CDR3 DNA sequence: TGTGCCAGCAGCTCCACCTACGAGCAGTACTTC.

The rearrangement uses TRBV28 and TRBJ1-1; TRBD1 is a possible D gene (6 bases). In germline, CDR1 is MDHEN, CDR2 SYDVKM. The CDR3 sequence is 14 residues long. V lost 7 bases and J lost 3, with 15 bases in between. This chain's CDR3 is CASNTQGLYTEAFF. DNA for the CDR3: TGTGCCAGCAATACCCAGGGGCTTTACACTGAAGCTTTCTTT.

This clone was seen a few times. The chain employs TRBV5-1 and TRBJ2-3; 7 bases agree with TRBD2. J gave up 2 bases and V 5 bases, and 8 bases lay outside the gene matches. The germline V gene encodes CDR1 SGHRS and CDR2 YFSETQ. The CDR3 spans 15 residues. CDR3 DNA: TGCGCCAGCAGGAGGACTAGTCCCTTCACAGATACGCAGTATTTT. Translation gives CASRRTSPFTDTQYF.

The chain carries TRBV4-2 and TRBJ2-7; TRBD1 is a possible D gene (5 bases). Germline V CDR1 and CDR2: LGHNA, YNFKEQ. V lost 3 bases and J lost 2, with 17 bases in between. This CDR3 is 16 amino acids long. The CDR3: CASSQSKGAGTYEQYF. Written as DNA, the CDR3 is TGTGCCAGCAGCCAGTCCAAAGGGGCAGGAACCTACGAGCAGTACTTC.

As DNA, the CDR3 is TGTGCCAGCAGCCAAAACTTTCTCGGCGAGCAGTACTTC. It specifies CASSQNFLGEQYF. This chain joins TRBV14 and TRBJ2-7, with no clear D. This CDR3 spans 13 amino acids. The V and J ends lost 2 bases and 6 bases respectively, with 11 bases between them. Germline V gene data show CDR1 as SGHDN and CDR2 as FVKESK. Combining the CDR3 with reference TRBV14 and TRBJ2-7 gives the whole variable domain EAGVTQFPSHSVIEKGQTVTLRCDPISGHDNLYWYRRVMGKEIKFLLHFVKESKQDESGMPNNRFLAERTGGTYSTLKVQPAELEDSGVYFCASSQNFLGEQYFGPGTRLTVT.

The CDR3 DNA is TGCGCCAGCAGCGCATCGGGGGGGGGAGTGTTCTTC. As protein: CASSASGGGVFF. The chain links TRBV5-1 to TRBJ2-1; TRBD2 matches 8 bases. Germline trimming cut 4 bases from V and 15 bases from J; bases unmatched to any gene: 9. The CDR3 contains 12 residues. Germline CDR1 SGHRS, CDR2 YFSETQ.

V and J are TRBV7-2 and TRBJ1-1; perhaps TRBD1 as D (5 bases). This CDR3 has 14 residues. Germline-derived CDR1 and CDR2 are SGHTA and FQGNSA. V was clipped by 1 base and J by 5 bases, with 11 bases between them. This chain's CDR3 is CASSLVAGNTEAFF. Written as DNA, the CDR3 is TGTGCCAGCAGCTTAGTCGCAGGGAATACTGAAGCTTTCTTT.

The CDR3 loop reads CAISGTGGGSYEQYF. In DNA form, the CDR3 reads TGTGCCATCAGTGGGACAGGTGGTGGGTCCTACGAGCAGTACTTC. The chain joins TRBV10-3 to TRBJ2-7, with 7 bases that match TRBD1. Trimming cost V 4 bases and J 1 base; bases outside gene matches: 7. The germline CDR1 and CDR2 sequences are ENHRY and SYGVKD. The CDR3 extends over 15 amino acids.